This TCR beta chain was observed in a study of regulatory T cells in long-lasting Graves disease (dated by TCRdb to about 2021). Some background on the complete study: Patients with newly diagnosed Graves' disease had been on antithyroid drugs for under 3 months. Patients with persistent Graves' disease were compared with patients with newly diagnosed Graves' disease using TCR sequencing and RNA sequencing of peripheral blood. A total of roughly 33 samples underwent TCR sequencing: about 13 from persistent and some 20 from newly diagnosed Graves' disease patients. The study took place in China and was registered as a clinical trial.

The library was obtained by multiplex PCR. The sequencer was an Illumina HiSeq 4000. TCR beta libraries were built with iRepertoire HTBI primers and Arm-PCR amplification of CDR3 regions. Before sequencing, the PCR products went through gel purification. Under the source paper's analysis protocol: Gene usage analysis of CDR3 amino acid clonotypes used the roughly 60 TRBV and more than 13 TRBJ segments found across samples. COPE and FqMerger were used to merge filtered high-quality paired reads into contigs. BLAST was used to align contigs to IMGT TRBV, TRBD and TRBJ reference genes, with CDR3 defined following IMGT. Any clonotype with a frequency above 0.1% was counted as a highly expanded clone. Shannon entropy served as the measure of repertoire diversity, while the Gini coefficient captured V-J evenness. A clonotype was considered public if more than one individual shared it. The public reads were reanalyzed by TCRdb: fastp trimming at Q25, MiXCR alignment, in-frame beta chains only. A single entry per CDR3 protein holds the most common genes and DNA from its merged rows. These V and J calls derive from TCRdb rather than the authors' analysis. Recorded for this sample are 410,000 or so distinct CDR3 sequences; more than 13% of them occurred a single time. Approximately 16% of the sample goes to the ten largest clones.

The paper's findings and limits, for the study overall: Because the primary lesion, thyroid tissue, could not be accessed, the study looked at peripheral blood alone. More public clonotypes were shared among persistent patients (roughly 2,700) than among newly diagnosed patients (966). Compared with newly diagnosed patients, patients with persistent Graves' disease had lower TCR Shannon entropy and fewer highly expanded clones, which suggests clonal expansion. As a limitation, the authors acknowledged that the small sample size may reduce accuracy. Persistent disease showed preferential use of TRBV28, TRBJ1-2 and TRBJ2-5, whereas newly diagnosed disease favored TRBV20-1 and TRBJ2-1. Only the TCR beta chain was sequenced and analyzed.

The germline V gene sets CDR1 to KGHSH and CDR2 to LQKENI. Relative to germline, V is 1 base shorter and J is 0 bases shorter, with 10 bases between their ends. The CDR3, cysteine through phenylalanine, is 16 amino acids long. The CDR3 DNA has 48 bases and is translated from base 1. In its sample, this clonotype was seen many times. The specificity of this receptor is unknown. Per-base qualities were not stored, and no clone one base away is much larger. Read against the paper, the sample's time point label means: newly diagnosed GD, antithyroid drugs for less than 3 months. For both TCR sequencing and RNA sequencing, RNA was extracted from PBMCs in TRIzol. Graves' disease was diagnosed according to American Thyroid Association guidelines. The patients came from an endocrinology department in Xi'an, China. Each patient gave 7 to 9.5 milliliters of peripheral blood, collected in an EDTA anticoagulant tube. Ficoll Paque Plus density gradient separation was used to isolate PBMCs, and no further T cell sorting was performed. An Agilent 2100 Bioanalyzer and agarose gel were used to assess RNA quality, and a NanoDrop 2000 was used to measure RNA concentration.

Another study also made use of these data, one on T cells in Graves' hyperthyroidism and ophthalmopathy. Reported in the second study: A patient counted as having stable Graves' hyperthyroidism if no progression to ophthalmopathy occurred over 18 months of follow-up. Hyperthyroidism patients were newly diagnosed, had a disease duration of under 2 months, and were aged 18 to 65 years. Exclusion was applied to patients with uncontrolled infections, other autoimmune diseases, pregnancy or lactation. Diagnoses were established on the basis of clinical symptoms, serum thyroxine and TRAb, thyroid ultrasound, and orbital computed tomography. The first round of RT-PCR for the TCR CDR3 was performed with the HTBI primer set and the Qiagen OneStep RT-PCR kit. Blood samples also contained most of the expanded thyroid clonotypes (frequency above 0.001), which suggests that blood repertoires may reflect thyroid immune responses. A 13 V-J signature model separated ophthalmopathy from stable hyperthyroidism, with about 90% sensitivity and approximately 81% specificity in cross-validation and 80%/75% in testing. During validation, the model predicted progression to ophthalmopathy a median of around six months ahead of onset, with almost 71% sensitivity and 72.22% specificity. To identify TCR V-J signatures that set the groups apart, the researchers used a discovery cohort of about a hundred patients, made up of about 44 with Graves' ophthalmopathy and some 56 with stable Graves' hyperthyroidism. Prospective prediction of ophthalmopathy was tested in an independent validation cohort of 18 to 20 hyperthyroidism patients and 15 to 17 patients who later progressed to ophthalmopathy. For training and testing, the 100 or so patients in the discovery cohort were randomly divided in a 7:3 ratio. The study also compared thyroid tissue and blood T-cell repertoires from about six Graves' hyperthyroidism patients. Following sampling, methimazole starting at 30 mg daily was given to hyperthyroidism patients, and high-dose intravenous methylprednisolone was given to ophthalmopathy patients. Libraries were constructed in a second round of multiplex PCR, after which size selection and purification were carried out. The libraries were sequenced on an Illumina HiSeq2000 using paired-end 100 bp reads. SOAPnuke was used to process the raw data, removing reads that contained adapters or uncalled bases, had a mean Phred below 15, or lacked an exact match to the constant primer or identifier. COPE v1.2.5 was used to merge high-quality paired reads, and clonotypes were defined as unique nucleotide sequences. Clonotypes were aligned to IMGT TRBV, TRBD and TRBJ reference segments using MiTCR v1.1. Only V-J combinations with frequency above 0.0001, covering about 99% of repertoires, were analysed. The TCS score was defined as F50 (clonal expansion) divided by E x V (chaos), with BLOSUM62-based TCRdist calculated between CDR3 peptides within each V-J. Welch's t-statistics and random forest reduced 500 to 650 V-J features to 13, which were used in a naive Bayes classifier (R e1071). No statistical method was used to fix the sample size in advance, and group allocation was not hidden from the investigators. The paper reports TCR Vbeta CDR3 sequencing of approximately 130 peripheral blood samples: around 45 ophthalmopathy, about 75 hyperthyroidism and around 17 progressor patients.

The rearranged segments are TRBV18 and TRBJ2-1; the D gene cannot be resolved reliably. Here the sequenced sample was peripheral blood mononuclear cells (PBMCs), taken at new diagnosis, from a patient treated with antithyroid drugs. The clonotype comes from a woman under 40 with Graves disease. Donor details come from another sample of the same person, matched by shared clones. The CDR3 loop reads CASSPRHSLSYNEQFF. The DNA reads TGTGCCAGCTCACCACGGCATTCCCTCTCCTACAATGAGCAGTTCTTC.